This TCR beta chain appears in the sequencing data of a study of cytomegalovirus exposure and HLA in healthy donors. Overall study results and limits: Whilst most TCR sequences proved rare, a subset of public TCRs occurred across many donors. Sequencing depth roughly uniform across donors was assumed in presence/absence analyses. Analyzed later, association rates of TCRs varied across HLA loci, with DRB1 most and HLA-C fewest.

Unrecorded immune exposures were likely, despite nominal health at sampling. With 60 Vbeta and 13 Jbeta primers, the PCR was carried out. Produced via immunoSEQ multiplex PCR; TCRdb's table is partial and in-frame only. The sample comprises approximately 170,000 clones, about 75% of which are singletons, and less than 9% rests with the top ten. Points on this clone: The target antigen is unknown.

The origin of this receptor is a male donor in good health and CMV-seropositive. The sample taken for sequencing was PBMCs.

The CDR3 DNA follows: TGTGCCAGCAGCTCTCCTCGGAGGGGGCTCGGGGAAAAACTGTTTTTT. This sequence encodes CASSSPRRGLGEKLFF. The V gene is TRBV7-6, the J gene TRBJ1-4; 7 bases match TRBD1. The V segment lost 4 bases and the J segment 8 bases; nucleotides outside the gene matches: 13. The CDR3 totals 16 residues. The germline CDR1 and CDR2 sequences are SGHVS and FNYEAQ.